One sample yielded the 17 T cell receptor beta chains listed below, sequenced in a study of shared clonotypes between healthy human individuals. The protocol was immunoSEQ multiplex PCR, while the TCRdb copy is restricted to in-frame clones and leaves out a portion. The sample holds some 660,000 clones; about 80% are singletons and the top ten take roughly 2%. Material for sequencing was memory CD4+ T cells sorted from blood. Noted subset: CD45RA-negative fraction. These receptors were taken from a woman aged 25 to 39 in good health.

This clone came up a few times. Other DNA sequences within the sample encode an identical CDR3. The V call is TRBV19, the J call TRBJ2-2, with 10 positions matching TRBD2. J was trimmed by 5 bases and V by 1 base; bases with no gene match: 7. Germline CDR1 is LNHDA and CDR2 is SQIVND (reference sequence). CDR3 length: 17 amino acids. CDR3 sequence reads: CASSIGLAGVVTGELFF. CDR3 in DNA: TGTGCCAGTAGTATAGGGCTAGCGGGAGTTGTAACCGGGGAGCTGTTTTTT.

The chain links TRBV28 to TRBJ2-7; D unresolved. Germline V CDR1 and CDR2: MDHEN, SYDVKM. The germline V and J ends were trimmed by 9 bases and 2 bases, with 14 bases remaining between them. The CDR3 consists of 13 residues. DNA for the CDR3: TGTGCCAGTGCACAAGCGAATACCTACGAGCAGTACTTC. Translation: CASAQANTYEQYF.

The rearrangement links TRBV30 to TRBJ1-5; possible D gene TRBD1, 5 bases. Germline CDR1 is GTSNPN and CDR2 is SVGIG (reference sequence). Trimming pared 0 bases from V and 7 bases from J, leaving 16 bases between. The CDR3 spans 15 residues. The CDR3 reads CAWSVPEAGKQPQHF. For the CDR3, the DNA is TGTGCCTGGAGTGTACCTGAGGCAGGGAAGCAGCCCCAGCATTTT.

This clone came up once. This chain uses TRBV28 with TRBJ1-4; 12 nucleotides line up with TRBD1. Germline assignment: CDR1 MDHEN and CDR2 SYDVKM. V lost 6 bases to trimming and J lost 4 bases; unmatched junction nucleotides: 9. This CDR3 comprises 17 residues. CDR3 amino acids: CASRRRDRGLNNEKLFF. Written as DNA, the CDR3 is TGTGCCAGCAGGCGCCGGGACAGGGGGCTGAATAATGAAAAACTGTTTTTT.

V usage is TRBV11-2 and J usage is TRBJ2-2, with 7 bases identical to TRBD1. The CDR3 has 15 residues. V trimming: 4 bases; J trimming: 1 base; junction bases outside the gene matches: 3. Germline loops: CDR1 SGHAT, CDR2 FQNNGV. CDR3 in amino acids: CASSYSGGNTGELFF. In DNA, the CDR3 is TGTGCCAGCAGCTATTCAGGGGGGAACACCGGGGAGCTGTTTTTT.

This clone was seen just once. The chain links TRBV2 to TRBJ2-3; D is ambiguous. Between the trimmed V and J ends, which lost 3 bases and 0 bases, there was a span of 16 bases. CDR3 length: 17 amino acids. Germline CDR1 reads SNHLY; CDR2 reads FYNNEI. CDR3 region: CASSDRKRGRSTDTQYF. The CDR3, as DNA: TGTGCCAGCAGTGACCGAAAAAGAGGACGGAGCACAGATACGCAGTATTTT.

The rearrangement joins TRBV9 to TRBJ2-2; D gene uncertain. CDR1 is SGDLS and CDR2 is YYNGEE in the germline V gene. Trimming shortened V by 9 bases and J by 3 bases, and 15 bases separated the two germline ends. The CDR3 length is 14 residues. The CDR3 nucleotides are TGTGCCAAACACAGCGACCCCGACACCGGGGAGCTGTTTTTT. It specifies CAKHSDPDTGELFF.

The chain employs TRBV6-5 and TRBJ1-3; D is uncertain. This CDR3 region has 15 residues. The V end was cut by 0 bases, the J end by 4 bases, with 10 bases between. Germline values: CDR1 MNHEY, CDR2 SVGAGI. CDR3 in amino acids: CASSYSNYGGNTIYF. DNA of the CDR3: TGTGCCAGCAGTTACTCGAACTACGGAGGAAACACCATATATTTT.

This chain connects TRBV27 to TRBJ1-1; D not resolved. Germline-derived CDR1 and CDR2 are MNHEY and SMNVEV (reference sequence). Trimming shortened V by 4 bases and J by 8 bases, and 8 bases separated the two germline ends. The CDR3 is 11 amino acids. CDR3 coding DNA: TGTGCCAGCAGTTCGACACGGGAAGCTTTCTTT. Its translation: CASSSTREAFF.

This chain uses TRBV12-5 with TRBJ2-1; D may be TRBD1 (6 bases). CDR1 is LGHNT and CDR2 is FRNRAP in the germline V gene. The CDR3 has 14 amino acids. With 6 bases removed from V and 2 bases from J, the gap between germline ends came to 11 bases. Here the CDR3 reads CASGPGTPYNEQFF. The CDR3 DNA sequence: TGTGCTAGTGGCCCCGGGACACCCTACAATGAGCAGTTCTTC.

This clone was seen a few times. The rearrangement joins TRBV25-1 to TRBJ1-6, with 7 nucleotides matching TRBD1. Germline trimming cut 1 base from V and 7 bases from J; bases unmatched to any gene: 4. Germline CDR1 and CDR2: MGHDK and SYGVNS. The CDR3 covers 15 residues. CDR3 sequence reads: CASSESGTVNSPLHF. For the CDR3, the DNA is TGTGCCAGCAGTGAATCCGGGACAGTAAATTCACCCCTCCACTTT.

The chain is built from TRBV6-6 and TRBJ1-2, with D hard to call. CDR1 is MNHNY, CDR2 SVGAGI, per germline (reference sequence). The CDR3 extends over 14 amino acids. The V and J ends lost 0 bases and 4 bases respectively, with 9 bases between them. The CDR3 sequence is CASSYSGEAYGYTF. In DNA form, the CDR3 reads TGTGCCAGCAGTTACTCCGGGGAAGCCTATGGCTACACCTTC.

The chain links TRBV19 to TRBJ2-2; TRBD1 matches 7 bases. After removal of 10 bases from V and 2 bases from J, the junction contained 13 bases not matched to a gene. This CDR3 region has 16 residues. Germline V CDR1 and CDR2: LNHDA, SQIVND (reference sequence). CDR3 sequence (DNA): TGTGCCACCAGACTATCCGGGACAGTTAACACCGGGGAGCTGTTTTTT. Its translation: CATRLSGTVNTGELFF.

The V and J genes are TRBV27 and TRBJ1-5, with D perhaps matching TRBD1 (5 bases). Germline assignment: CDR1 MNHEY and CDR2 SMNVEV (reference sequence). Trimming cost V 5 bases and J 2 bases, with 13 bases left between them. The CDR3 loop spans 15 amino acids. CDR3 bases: TGTGCCAGCAGTCCACAGGACCTGGGCAATCAGCCCCAGCATTTT. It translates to CASSPQDLGNQPQHF.

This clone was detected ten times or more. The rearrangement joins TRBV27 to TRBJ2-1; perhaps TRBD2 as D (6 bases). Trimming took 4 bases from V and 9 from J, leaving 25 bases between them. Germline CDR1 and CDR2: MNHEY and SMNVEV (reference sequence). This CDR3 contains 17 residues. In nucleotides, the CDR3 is TGTGCCAGCAGTTCCCCGAGCGGGCTTGGGTATGATGGTGAGCAGTTCTTC. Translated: CASSSPSGLGYDGEQFF.

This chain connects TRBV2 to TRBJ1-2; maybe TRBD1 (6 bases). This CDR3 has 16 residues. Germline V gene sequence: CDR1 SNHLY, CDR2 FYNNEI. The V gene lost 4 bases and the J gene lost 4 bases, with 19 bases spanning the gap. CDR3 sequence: CASSVEDTGTIYGYTF. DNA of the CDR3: TGTGCCAGCAGTGTTGAAGATACAGGGACCATCTATGGCTACACCTTC.

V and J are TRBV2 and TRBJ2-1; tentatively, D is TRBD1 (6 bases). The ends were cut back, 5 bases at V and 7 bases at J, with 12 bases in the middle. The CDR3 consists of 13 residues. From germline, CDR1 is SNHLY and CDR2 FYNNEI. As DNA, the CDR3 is TGTGCCAGCAGTCGAACAGGGAATAATGAGCAGTTCTTC. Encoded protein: CASSRTGNNEQFF.